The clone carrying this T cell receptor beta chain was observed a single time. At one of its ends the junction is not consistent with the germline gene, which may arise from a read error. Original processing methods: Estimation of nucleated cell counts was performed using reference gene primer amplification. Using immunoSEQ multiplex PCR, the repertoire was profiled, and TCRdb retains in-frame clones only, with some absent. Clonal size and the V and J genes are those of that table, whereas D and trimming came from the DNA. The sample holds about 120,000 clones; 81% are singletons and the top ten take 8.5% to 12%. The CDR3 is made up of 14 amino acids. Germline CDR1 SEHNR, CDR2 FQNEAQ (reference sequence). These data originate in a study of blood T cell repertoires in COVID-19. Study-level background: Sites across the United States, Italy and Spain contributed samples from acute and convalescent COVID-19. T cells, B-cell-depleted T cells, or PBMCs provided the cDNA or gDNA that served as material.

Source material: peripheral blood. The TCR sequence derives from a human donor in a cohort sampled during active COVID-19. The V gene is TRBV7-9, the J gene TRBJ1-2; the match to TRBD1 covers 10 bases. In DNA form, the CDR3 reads TGTGCCAGCAGGTTAGGACAGGGGGACTATGGCTACACCTTC. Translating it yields CASRLGQGDYGYTF. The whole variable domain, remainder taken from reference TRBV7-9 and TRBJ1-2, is DTGVSQNPRHKITKRGQNVTFRCDPISEHNRLYWYRQTLGQGPEFLTYFQNEAQLEKSRLLSDRFSAERPKGSFSTLEIQRTEQGDSAMYLCASRLGQGDYGYTFGSGTRLTVV.